This T cell receptor beta chain originates from a study of cytomegalovirus exposure and HLA in healthy donors. Study outcomes and limitations: At a 0.05 false discovery rate, a later analysis found 16,951 TCR beta sequences to be associated with HLA alleles.

This clone has just a few counts. The antigen is unknown. This CDR3 has 15 amino acids. J gave up 2 bases and V 4 bases, and 3 bases lay outside the gene matches. Germline CDR1 is KGHSH and CDR2 is LQKENI. No record was made of this donor's CMV serostatus. Amplification used 60 Vbeta primers and 13 Jbeta primers. The protocol was immunoSEQ multiplex PCR, while the TCRdb copy is restricted to in-frame clones and leaves out a portion. The sample includes 35,000 to 50,000 clones, roughly 47% seen only once; the top ten take 9.5% to 13%. The sequence derives from a human donor in good health. The chain is built from TRBV18 and TRBJ2-3; 10 bases map to TRBD1. Sample: PBMCs. CDR3 DNA: TGTGCCAGCTCACGACAGGGGGCGGTCACAGATACGCAGTATTTT. It translates to CASSRQGAVTDTQYF. The whole variable domain, remainder taken from reference TRBV18 and TRBJ2-3, is NAGVMQNPRHLVRRRGQEARLRCSPMKGHSHVYWYRQLPEEGLKFMVYLQKENIIDESGMPKERFSAEFPKEGPSILRIQQVVRGDSAAYFCASSRQGAVTDTQYFGPGTRLTVL.